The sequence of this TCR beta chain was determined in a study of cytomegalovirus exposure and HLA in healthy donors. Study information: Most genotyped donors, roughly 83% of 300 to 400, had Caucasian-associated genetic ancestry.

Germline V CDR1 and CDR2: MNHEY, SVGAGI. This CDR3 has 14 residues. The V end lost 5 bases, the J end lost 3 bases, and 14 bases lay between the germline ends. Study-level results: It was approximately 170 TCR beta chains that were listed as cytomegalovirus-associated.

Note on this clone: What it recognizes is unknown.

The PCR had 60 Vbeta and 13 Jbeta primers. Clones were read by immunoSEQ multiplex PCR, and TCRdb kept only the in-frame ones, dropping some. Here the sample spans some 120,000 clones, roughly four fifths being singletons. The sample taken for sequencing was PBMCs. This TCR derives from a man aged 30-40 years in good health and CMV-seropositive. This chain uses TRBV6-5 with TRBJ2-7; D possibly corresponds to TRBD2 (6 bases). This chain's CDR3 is CASSTLGTGYEQYF. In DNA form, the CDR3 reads TGTGCCAGCAGTACTTTGGGGACTGGCTACGAGCAGTACTTC.